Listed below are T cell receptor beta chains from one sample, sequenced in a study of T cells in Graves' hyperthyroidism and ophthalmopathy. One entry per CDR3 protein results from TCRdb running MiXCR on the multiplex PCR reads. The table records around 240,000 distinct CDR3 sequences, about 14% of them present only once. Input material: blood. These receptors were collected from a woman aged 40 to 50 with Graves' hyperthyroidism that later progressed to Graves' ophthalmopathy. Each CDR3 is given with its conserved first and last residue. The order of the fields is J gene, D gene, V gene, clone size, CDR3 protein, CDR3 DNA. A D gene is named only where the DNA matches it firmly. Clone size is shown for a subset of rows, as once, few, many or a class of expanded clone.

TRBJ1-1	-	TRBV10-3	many	CAIGGRSETEAFF	TGTGCCATCGGGGGGAGGTCAGAAACTGAAGCTTTCTTT
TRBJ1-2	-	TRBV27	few	CASSLSWTVSNYGYTF	TGTGCCAGCAGTTTATCGTGGACAGTCTCTAACTATGGCTACACCTTC
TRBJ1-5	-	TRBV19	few	CASSTKVRQPQHF	TGTGCCAGTAGTACCAAAGTTAGGCAGCCCCAGCATTTT
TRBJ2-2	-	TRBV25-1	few	CASSERLQGTGELFF	TGTGCCAGCAGTGAACGTCTGCAGGGCACCGGGGAGCTGTTTTTT
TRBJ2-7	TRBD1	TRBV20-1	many	CSARDGTEDYEQYF	TGCAGTGCTAGAGATGGGACAGAAGACTACGAGCAGTACTTC
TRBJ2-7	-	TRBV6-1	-	CASNRDWDYEQYF	TGTGCCAGCAACCGGGACTGGGACTACGAGCAGTACTTC
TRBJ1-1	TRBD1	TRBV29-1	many	CSAFGGGTASMNTEAFF	TGCAGCGCCTTTGGCGGTGGGACAGCTAGTATGAACACTGAAGCTTTCTTT
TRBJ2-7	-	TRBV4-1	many	CASSHPTGKLYEQYF	TGCGCCAGCAGCCATCCAACCGGGAAACTCTACGAGCAGTACTTC
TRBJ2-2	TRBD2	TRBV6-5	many	CASSYGGTSGSPNTGELFF	TGTGCCAGCAGTTACGGGGGGACTAGCGGAAGTCCGAACACCGGGGAGCTGTTTTTT
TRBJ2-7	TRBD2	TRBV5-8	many	CASSLFTGGRPYEQYF	TGTGCCAGCAGCCTATTCACGGGCGGGAGGCCCTACGAGCAGTACTTC
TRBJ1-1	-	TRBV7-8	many	CASSPHSGTDSKAFF	TGTGCCAGCAGCCCTCATTCCGGCACAGACTCGAAAGCTTTCTTT
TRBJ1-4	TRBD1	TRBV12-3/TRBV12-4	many	CASSLAGQANEKLFF	TGTGCCAGCAGTTTAGCGGGACAGGCAAATGAAAAACTGTTTTTT
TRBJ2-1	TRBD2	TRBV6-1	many	CASRARLAKYNEQFF	TGTGCCAGCAGGGCCCGACTAGCTAAATACAATGAGCAGTTCTTC
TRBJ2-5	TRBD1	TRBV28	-	CASSINRGPQETQYF	TGTGCCAGCAGCATCAACAGGGGGCCCCAAGAGACCCAGTACTTC
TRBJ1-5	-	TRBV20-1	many	CSASKGYSNQPQHF	TGCAGTGCTAGTAAAGGGTATAGCAATCAGCCCCAGCATTTT
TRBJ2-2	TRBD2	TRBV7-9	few	CASSFGLAGVTGELFF	TGTGCCAGCAGCTTCGGACTAGCGGGAGTTACCGGGGAGCTGTTTTTT
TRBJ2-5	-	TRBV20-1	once	CSARGIGVLETQYF	TGCAGTGCTAGAGGTATCGGGGTCCTTGAGACCCAGTACTTC
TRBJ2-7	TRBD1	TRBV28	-	CASSFGTGDEQYF	TGTGCCAGCAGTTTCGGGACAGGGGACGAGCAGTACTTC
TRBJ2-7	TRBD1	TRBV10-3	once	CASTGTGNEQYF	TGTGCCTCTACCGGGACAGGGAACGAGCAGTACTTC
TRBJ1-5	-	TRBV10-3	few	CAISVAAENQPQHF	TGTGCCATCAGTGTGGCAGCGGAAAATCAGCCCCAGCATTTT
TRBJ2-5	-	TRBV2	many	CASSDVLYQETQYF	TGTGCCAGCAGTGATGTCCTGTACCAAGAGACCCAGTACTTC
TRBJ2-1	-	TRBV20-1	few	CSATPGIPLYNGQFF	TGCAGTGCTACGCCCGGGATCCCCTTATACAATGGGCAGTTCTTC
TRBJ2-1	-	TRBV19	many	CASKGGLHYNEQFF	TGTGCCAGTAAAGGGGGACTACATTACAATGAGCAGTTCTTC
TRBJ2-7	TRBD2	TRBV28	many	CASRPTSEGAYEQYF	TGTGCCAGCAGGCCAACTAGCGAAGGGGCCTACGAGCAGTACTTC
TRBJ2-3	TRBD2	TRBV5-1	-	CASSFGLSVRGGDTQYF	TGCGCCAGCAGCTTTGGATTATCGGTGCGGGGGGGGGATACGCAGTATTTT
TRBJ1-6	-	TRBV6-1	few	CASIHGQGVSSPLHF	TGTGCCAGCATTCATGGGCAGGGAGTTAGTTCACCCCTCCACTTT
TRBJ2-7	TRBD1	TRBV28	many	CASRDRFRPYEQYF	TGTGCCAGCAGGGACAGGTTTAGACCCTACGAGCAGTACTTC
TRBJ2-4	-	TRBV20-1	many	CSARHGKGNIQYF	TGCAGTGCTAGACACGGAAAGGGGAACATTCAGTACTTC
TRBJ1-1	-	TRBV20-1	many	CSALGYTEAFF	TGCAGTGCTCTTGGTTACACTGAAGCTTTCTTT
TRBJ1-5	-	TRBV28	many	CASRPRDRFSNQPQHF	TGTGCCAGCAGGCCGCGGGACCGGTTTAGCAATCAGCCCCAGCATTTT
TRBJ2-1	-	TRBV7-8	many	CASTFATNEQFF	TGTGCCAGCACCTTTGCGACAAATGAGCAGTTCTTC
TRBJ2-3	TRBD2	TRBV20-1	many	CSARRLAYSTDTQYF	TGCAGTGCCAGAAGACTAGCGTATAGCACAGATACGCAGTATTTT
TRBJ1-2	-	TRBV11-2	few	CASSSWGQGARRGYGYAF	-
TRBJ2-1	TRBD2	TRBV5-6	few	CASSWGLAGAGSYNEQFF	TGTGCCAGCAGCTGGGGACTAGCGGGAGCGGGGTCCTACAATGAGCAGTTCTTC
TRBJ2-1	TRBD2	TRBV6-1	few	CASSGLAGVINEQFF	TGTGCCAGCAGCGGACTAGCGGGAGTTATAAATGAGCAGTTCTTC
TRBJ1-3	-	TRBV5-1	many	CASSLAGAGNTIYF	TGCGCCAGCAGCTTGGCGGGGGCTGGAAACACCATATATTTT
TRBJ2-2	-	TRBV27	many	CASSLAGAPGELFF	TGTGCCAGCAGTTTAGCAGGGGCGCCGGGGGAGCTGTTTTTT
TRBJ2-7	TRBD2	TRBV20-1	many	CSASKRGHYEQYF	TGCAGTGCTAGCAAGCGGGGCCACTACGAGCAGTACTTC
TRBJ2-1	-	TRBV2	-	CASTGAEQNEQSF	TGTGCCAGCACTGGGGCCGAACAGAATGAGCAGTCCTTC
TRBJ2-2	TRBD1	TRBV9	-	CASSAWDRENAGELFF	TGTGCCAGCAGCGCATGGGACAGGGAAAACGCCGGGGAGCTGTTTTTT
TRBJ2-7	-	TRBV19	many	CASSGGTGPTYEQYF	TGTGCCAGTAGTGGCGGGACGGGACCGACCTACGAGCAGTACTTC
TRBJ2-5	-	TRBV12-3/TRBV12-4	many	CASTLGGETQYF	TGTGCCAGCACCCTGGGGGGAGAGACCCAGTACTTC
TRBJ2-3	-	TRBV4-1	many	CASSQDRWQATQYF	TGCGCCAGCAGCCAAGATCGTTGGCAGGCTACGCAGTATTTT
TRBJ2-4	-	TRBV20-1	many	CSPRLAKNIQYF	TGCAGTCCCCGCTTAGCCAAAAACATTCAGTACTTC
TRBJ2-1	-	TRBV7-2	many	CASSLVADEQFF	TGTGCCAGCAGCCTAGTAGCGGATGAGCAGTTCTTC
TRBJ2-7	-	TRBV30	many	CAWSVPLVLYEQYF	TGTGCCTGGAGTGTACCCCTGGTCCTCTACGAGCAGTACTTC
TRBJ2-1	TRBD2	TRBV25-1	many	CASASNLLAGKMDEQFF	TGTGCCAGCGCCTCCAACCTCCTAGCGGGAAAAATGGATGAGCAGTTCTTC
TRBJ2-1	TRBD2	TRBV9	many	CASSTPQGSASGRTEQFF	TGTGCCAGCAGCACCCCTCAAGGGTCGGCTAGCGGGAGGACTGAGCAGTTCTTC
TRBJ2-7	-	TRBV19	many	CASSTDRDYHYEQYF	TGTGCCAGTAGTACAGACAGGGACTACCACTACGAGCAGTACTTC
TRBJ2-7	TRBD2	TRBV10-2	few	CASSESDMGLAGAYEQYF	TGCGCCAGCAGTGAGTCGGATATGGGACTAGCGGGAGCCTACGAGCAGTACTTC
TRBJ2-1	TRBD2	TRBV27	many	CASSYLAGVGYNEQFF	TGTGCCAGCAGTTACCTAGCGGGAGTAGGGTACAATGAGCAGTTCTTC
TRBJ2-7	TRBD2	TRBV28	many	CASSSPTSGRLRGSYEQYF	TGTGCCAGCAGTTCCCCAACTAGCGGGAGGCTTCGGGGCTCCTACGAGCAGTACTTC
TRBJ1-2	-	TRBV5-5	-	CASSGTEVRGYTF	TGTGCCAGCAGCGGGACGGAGGTGCGAGGCTACACCTTC
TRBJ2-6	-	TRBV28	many	CASSYSSGANVLTF	TGTGCCAGCAGTTACAGCTCTGGGGCCAACGTCCTGACTTTC
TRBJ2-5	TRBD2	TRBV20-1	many	CSARGAGGRQETQYF	TGCAGTGCTAGAGGGGCGGGAGGGCGTCAAGAGACCCAGTACTTC